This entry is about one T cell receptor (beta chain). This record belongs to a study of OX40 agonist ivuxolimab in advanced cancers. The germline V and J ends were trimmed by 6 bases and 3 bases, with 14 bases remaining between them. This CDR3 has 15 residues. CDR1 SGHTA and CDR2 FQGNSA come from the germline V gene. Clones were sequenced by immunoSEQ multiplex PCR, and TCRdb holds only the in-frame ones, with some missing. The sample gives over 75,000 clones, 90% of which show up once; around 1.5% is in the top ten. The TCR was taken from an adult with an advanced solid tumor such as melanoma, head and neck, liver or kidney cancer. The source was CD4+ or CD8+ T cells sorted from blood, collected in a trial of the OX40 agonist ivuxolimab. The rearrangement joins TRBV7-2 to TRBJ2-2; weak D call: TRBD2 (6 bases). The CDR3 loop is CASSLRLVDTGELFF. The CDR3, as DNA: TGTGCCAGCAGTCTCAGACTAGTGGACACCGGGGAGCTGTTTTTT.